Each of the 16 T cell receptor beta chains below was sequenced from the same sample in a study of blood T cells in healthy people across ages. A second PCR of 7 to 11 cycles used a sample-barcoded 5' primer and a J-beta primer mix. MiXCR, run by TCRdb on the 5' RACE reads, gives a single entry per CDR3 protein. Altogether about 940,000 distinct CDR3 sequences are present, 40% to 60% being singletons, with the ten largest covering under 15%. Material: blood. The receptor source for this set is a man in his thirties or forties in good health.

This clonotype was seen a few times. The CDR3 is CASSLAGQFMAYEQYF. The CDR3, as DNA: TGTGCCAGCAGCCTCGCGGGACAGTTTATGGCCTACGAGCAGTACTTC. This chain uses TRBV3-1 with TRBJ2-7, with D perhaps matching TRBD1 (7 bases). CDR1 is LGHDT, CDR2 YNNKEL, per germline (reference sequence). The CDR3 consists of 16 residues. Between the trimmed V and J ends, which lost 4 bases and 2 bases, there was a span of 18 bases.

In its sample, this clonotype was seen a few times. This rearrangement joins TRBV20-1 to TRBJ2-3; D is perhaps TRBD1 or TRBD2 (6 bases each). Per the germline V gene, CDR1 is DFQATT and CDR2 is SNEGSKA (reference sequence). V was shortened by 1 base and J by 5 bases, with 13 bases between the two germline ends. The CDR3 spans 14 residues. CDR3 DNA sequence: TGCAGTGCTAGAGTAGGGGGGTTCATAGATACGCAGTATTTT. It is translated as CSARVGGFIDTQYF.

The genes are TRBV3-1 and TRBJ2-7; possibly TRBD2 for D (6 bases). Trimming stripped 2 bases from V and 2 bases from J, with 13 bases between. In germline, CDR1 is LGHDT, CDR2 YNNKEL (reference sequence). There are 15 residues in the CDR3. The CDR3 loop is CASSQTGGITYEQYF. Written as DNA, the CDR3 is TGTGCCAGCAGCCAAACTGGGGGGATCACCTACGAGCAGTACTTC.

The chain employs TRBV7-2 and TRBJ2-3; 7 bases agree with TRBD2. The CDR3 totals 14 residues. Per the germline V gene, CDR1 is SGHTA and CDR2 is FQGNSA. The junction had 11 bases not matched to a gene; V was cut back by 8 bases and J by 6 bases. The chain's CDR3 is CASHRAGKVDTQYF. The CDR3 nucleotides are TGTGCCAGCCACCGAGCGGGGAAGGTCGATACGCAGTATTTT.

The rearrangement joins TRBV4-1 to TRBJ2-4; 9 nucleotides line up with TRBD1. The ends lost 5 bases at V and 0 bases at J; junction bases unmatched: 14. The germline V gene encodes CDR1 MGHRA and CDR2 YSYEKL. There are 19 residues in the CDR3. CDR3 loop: CASSWAGQGNFGAKNIQYF. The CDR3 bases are TGCGCCAGCAGCTGGGCGGGACAGGGTAACTTCGGAGCCAAAAACATTCAGTACTTC.

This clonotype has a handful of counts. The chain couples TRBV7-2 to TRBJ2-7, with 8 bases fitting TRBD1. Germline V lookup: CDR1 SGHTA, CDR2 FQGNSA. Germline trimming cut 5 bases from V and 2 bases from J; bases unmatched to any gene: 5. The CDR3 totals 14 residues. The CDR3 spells CASSIGQGPYEQYF. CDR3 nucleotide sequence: TGTGCCAGCAGCATTGGACAGGGCCCCTACGAGCAGTACTTC.

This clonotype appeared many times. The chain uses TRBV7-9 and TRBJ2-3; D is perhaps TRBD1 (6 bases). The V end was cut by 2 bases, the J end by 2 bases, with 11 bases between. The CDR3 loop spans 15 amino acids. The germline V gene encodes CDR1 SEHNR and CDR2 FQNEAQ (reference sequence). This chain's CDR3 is CASSLNQGSTDTQYF. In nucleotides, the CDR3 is TGTGCCAGCAGCTTAAATCAGGGGTCCACAGATACGCAGTATTTT. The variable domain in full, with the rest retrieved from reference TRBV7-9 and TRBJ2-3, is DTGVSQNPRHKITKRGQNVTFRCDPISEHNRLYWYRQTLGQGPEFLTYFQNEAQLEKSRLLSDRFSAERPKGSFSTLEIQRTEQGDSAMYLCASSLNQGSTDTQYFGPGTRLTVL.

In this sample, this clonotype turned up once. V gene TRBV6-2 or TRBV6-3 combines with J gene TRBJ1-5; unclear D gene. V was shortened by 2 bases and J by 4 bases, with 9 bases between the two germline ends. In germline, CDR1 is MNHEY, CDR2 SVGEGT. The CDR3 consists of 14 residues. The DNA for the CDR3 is TGTGCCAGCAGTTACGGGTTCGGGAATCAGCCCCAGCATTTT. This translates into CASSYGFGNQPQHF.

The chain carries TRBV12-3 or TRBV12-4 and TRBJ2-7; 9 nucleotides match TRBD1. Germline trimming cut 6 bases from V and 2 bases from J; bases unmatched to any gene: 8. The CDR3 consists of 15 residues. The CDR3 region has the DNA TGTGCCAGCAGCCGAACAGGGGGCCAACCCTACGAGCAGTACTTC. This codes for CASSRTGGQPYEQYF.

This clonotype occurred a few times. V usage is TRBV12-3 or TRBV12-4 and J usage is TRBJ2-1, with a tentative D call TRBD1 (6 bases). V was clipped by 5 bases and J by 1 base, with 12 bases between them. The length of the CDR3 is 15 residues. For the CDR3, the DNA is TGTGCCAGCAGTCGCCGAGGACAGTCCTACAATGAGCAGTTCTTC. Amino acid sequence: CASSRRGQSYNEQFF.

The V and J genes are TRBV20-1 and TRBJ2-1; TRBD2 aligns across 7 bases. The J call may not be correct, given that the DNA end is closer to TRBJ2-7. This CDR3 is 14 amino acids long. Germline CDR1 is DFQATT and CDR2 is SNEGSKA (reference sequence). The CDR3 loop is CSASGGSSYNEQYF. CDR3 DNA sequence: TGCAGTGCTAGCGGGGGGAGCTCCTACAATGAGCAGTACTTC.

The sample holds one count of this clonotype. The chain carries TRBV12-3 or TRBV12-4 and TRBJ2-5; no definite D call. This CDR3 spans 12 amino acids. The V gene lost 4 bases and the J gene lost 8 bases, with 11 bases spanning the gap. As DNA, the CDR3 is TGTGCCAGCAGTTATGACCGGGTCACCCAGTACTTC. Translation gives CASSYDRVTQYF.

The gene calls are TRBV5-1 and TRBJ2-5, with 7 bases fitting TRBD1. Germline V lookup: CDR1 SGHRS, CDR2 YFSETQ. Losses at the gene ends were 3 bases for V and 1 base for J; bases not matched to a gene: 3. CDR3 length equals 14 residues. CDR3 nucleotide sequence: TGCGCCAGCAGCTCGGACAGGCTCCAAGAGACCCAGTACTTC. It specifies CASSSDRLQETQYF.

In DNA, the CDR3 is TGTGCCAGCAGTGAGTACACCCAAGAGACCCAGTACTTC. It yields the protein CASSEYTQETQYF. The chain has TRBV6-1 and TRBJ2-5; D gene ambiguous. V shed 3 bases and J shed 1 base, with 6 bases lying between them. This CDR3 spans 13 amino acids. The germline gives CDR1 MNHNS, CDR2 SASEGT.

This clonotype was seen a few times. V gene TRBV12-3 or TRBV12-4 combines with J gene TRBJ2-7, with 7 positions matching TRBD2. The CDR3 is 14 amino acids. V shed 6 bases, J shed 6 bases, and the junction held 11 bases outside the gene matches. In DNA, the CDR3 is TGTGCCAGCAGCATGGGGGGGGGTTCCGCCGAGCAGTACTTC. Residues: CASSMGGGSAEQYF.

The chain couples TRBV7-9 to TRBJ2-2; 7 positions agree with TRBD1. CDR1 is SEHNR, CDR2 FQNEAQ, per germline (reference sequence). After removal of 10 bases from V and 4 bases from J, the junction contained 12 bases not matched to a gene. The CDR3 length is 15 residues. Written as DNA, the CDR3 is TGTGCCACCGGTTCCCCGACAGGGCCCACCGGGGAGCTGTTTTTT. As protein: CATGSPTGPTGELFF.